The clone carrying this T cell receptor beta chain has just a few counts. Its antigen is still unknown. It was with 60 Vbeta and 13 Jbeta primers that the PCR ran. This table comes from immunoSEQ multiplex PCR, and its TCRdb copy is limited to in-frame clones, with some not included. Here the sample spans approximately 180,000 clones, around 83% being singletons. The germline V gene has CDR1 MGHDK and CDR2 SYGVNS. The J segment lost 5 bases and the V segment lost 4 bases, leaving 12 bases of the junction unmatched. There are 18 residues in the CDR3. The data belong to a study of cytomegalovirus exposure and HLA in healthy donors. Study outcomes and limitations: A later look showed TCR association rates differing by HLA locus, highest for DRB1 and lowest for HLA-C. A later analysis reportedly found fewer N-insertions in an Asian-associated ancestry cluster than the approximately 670-donor mean. 150 or so TCR beta chains were listed as cytomegalovirus-associated. Reportedly, TCR beta sequences accurately predicted HLA-A and HLA-B alleles in most subjects.

The chain couples TRBV25-1 to TRBJ2-1; 12 bases agree with TRBD2. Sequences were obtained from PBMCs. The clonotype comes from a woman aged 18-29 years in good health and CMV-seronegative. CDR3 in DNA: TGTGCCAGCAGTGGTAAGGGAAGCGCTAGCGGGAGGGACAATGAGCAGTTCTTC. Its protein product is CASSGKGSASGRDNEQFF.